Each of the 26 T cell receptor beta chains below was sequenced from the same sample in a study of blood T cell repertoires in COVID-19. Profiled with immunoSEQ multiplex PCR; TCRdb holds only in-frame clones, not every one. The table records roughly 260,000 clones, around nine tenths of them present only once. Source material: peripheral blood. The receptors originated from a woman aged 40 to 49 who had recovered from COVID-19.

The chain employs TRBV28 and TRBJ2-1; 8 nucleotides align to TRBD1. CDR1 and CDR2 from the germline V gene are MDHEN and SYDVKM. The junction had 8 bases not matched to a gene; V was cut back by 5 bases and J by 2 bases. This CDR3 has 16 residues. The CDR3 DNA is TGTGCCAGCAGTCTCCTCGACAGGGGTCCCTACAATGAGCAGTTCTTC. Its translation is CASSLLDRGPYNEQFF.

The DNA for the CDR3 is TGTGCCAGCAGGGCGAGCGGGAGGCTCTACGAGCAGTACTTC. Protein product: CASRASGRLYEQYF. V usage is TRBV6-5 and J usage is TRBJ2-7, with 9 bases that match TRBD2. V dropped 6 bases and J dropped 3; count of bases not matched to a gene: 6. Looked up from germline, CDR1 is MNHEY and CDR2 is SVGAGI. This CDR3 contains 14 residues.

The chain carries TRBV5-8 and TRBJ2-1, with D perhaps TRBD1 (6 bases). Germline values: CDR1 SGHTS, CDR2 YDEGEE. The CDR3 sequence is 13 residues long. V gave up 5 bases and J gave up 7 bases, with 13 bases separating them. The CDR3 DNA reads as TGTGCCAGCAGTGAAGGAAGGGGGAATGAGCAGTTCTTC. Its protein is CASSEGRGNEQFF.

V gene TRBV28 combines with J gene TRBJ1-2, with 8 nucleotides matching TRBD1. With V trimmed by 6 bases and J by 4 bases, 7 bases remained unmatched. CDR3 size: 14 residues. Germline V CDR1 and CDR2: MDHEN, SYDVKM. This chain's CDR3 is CASRGSGGGYGYTF. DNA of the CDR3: TGTGCCAGCAGGGGTTCAGGGGGCGGCTATGGCTACACCTTC.

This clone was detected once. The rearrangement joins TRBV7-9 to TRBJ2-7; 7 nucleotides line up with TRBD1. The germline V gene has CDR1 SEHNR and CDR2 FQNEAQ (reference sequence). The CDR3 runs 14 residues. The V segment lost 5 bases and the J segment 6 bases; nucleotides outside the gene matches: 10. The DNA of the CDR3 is TGTGCCAGCAGCAAAGGGACAGAGGATGGCGAGCAGTACTTC. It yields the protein CASSKGTEDGEQYF.

The CDR3 sequence is CASTPFRDYGYTF. DNA of the CDR3: TGTGCCAGTACCCCTTTCAGGGACTATGGCTACACCTTC. V gene TRBV19 combines with J gene TRBJ1-2; the D gene is possibly TRBD1 (5 bases). V lost 7 bases, J lost 3 bases, and 12 bases lay in between. CDR1 LNHDA and CDR2 SQIVND come from the germline V gene (reference sequence). This CDR3 comprises 13 residues. Drawing the rest from reference TRBV19 and TRBJ1-2, the complete variable domain is DGGITQSPKYLFRKEGQNVTLSCEQNLNHDAMYWYRQDPGQGLRLIYYSQIVNDFQKGDIAEGYSVSREKKESFPLTVTSAQKNPTAFYLCASTPFRDYGYTFGSGTRLTVV.

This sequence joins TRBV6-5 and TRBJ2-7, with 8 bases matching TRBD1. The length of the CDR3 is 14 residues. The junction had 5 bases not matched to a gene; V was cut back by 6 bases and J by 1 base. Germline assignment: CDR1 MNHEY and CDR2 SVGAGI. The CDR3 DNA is TGTGCCAGCAGCATCGACAGGGGATCCTACGAGCAGTACTTC. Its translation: CASSIDRGSYEQYF.

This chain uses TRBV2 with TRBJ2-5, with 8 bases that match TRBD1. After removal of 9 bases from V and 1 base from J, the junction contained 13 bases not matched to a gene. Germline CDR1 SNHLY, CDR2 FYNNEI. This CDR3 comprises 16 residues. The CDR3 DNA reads TGTGCCAGTCAACTGCGACAGGGGTTTGGCCAAGAGACCCAGTACTTC. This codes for CASQLRQGFGQETQYF.

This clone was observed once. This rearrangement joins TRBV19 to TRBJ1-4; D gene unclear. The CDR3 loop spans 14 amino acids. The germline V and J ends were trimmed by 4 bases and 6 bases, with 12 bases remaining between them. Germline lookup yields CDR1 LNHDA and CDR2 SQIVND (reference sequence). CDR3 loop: CASSRAGWYEKLFF. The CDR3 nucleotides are TGTGCCAGTAGTAGGGCAGGATGGTATGAAAAACTGTTTTTT.

Written as DNA, the CDR3 is TGTGCCAGCTCACCGATACAGGGGCCCGGGGAGACCCAGTACTTC. Its protein is CASSPIQGPGETQYF. The genes are TRBV18 and TRBJ2-5, with 7 nucleotides matching TRBD1. With V trimmed by 3 bases and J by 5 bases, 9 bases remained unmatched. CDR1 and CDR2 (germline): KGHSH, LQKENI. CDR3 length equals 15 residues.

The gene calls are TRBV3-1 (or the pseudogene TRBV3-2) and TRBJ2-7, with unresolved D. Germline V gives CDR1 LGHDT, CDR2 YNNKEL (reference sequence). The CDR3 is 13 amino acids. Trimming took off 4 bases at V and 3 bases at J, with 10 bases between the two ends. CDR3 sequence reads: CASSLRGGYEQYF. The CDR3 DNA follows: TGTGCCAGCAGCCTCCGAGGCGGCTACGAGCAGTACTTC.

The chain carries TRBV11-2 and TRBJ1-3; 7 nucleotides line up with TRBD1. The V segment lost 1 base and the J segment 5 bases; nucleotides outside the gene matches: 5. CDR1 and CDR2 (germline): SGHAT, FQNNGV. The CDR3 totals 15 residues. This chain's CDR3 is CASSLAEGGRNTIYF. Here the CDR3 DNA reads TGTGCCAGCAGCTTAGCTGAAGGGGGCAGAAACACCATATATTTT.

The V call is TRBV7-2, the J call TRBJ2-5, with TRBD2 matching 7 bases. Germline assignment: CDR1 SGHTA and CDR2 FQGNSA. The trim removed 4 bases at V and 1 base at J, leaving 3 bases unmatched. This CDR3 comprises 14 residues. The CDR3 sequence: CASSYVAGQETQYF. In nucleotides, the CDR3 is TGTGCCAGCAGCTACGTAGCGGGCCAAGAGACCCAGTACTTC.

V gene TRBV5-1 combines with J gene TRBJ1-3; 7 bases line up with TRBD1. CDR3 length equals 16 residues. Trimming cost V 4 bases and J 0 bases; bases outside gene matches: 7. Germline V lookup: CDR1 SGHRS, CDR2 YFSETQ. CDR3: CASSASGQSSGNTIYF. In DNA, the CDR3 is TGCGCCAGCAGCGCCTCGGGACAGAGCTCTGGAAACACCATATATTTT.

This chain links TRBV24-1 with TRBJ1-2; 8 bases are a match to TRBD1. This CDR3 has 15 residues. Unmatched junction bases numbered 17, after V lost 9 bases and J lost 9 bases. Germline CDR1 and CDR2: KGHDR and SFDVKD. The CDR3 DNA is TGTGCCACCTGCATATCACGCAGGCAGGGGGCGTGCTACACCTTC. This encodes CATCISRRQGACYTF.

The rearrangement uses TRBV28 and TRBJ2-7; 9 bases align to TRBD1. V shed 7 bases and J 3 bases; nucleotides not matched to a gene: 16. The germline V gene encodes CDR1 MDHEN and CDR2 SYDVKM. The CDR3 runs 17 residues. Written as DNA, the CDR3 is TGTGCCAGCATTCCAACCGGGACAGGGTATAATCTCTACGAGCAGTACTTC. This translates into CASIPTGTGYNLYEQYF.

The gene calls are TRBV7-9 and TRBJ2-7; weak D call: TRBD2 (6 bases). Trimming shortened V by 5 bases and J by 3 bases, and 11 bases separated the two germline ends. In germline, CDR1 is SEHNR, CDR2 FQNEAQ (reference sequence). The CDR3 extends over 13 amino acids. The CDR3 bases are TGTGCCAGCAGCCAGGGACTTATCTACGAGCAGTACTTC. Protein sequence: CASSQGLIYEQYF.

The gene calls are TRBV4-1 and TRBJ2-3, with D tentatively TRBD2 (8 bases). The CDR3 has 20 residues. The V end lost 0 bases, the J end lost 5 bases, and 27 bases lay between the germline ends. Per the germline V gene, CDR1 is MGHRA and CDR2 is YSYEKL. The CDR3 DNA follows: TGCGCCAGCAGCCAAGACCGGGCAGGGGGAGGCGGCGGGAGGCTAGATACGCAGTATTTT. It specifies CASSQDRAGGGGGRLDTQYF.

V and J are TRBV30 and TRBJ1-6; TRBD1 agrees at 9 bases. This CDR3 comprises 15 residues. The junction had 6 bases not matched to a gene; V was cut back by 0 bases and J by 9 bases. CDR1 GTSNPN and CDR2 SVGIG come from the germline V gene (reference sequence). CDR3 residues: CAWSVPGTGSSPLHF. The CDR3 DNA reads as TGTGCCTGGAGTGTACCAGGGACAGGGAGTTCACCCCTCCACTTT.

The CDR3 here is CSVENPGQGVTGELFF. CDR3 nucleotides: TGCAGCGTTGAAAACCCGGGACAGGGAGTCACCGGGGAGCTGTTTTTT. V gene TRBV29-1 combines with J gene TRBJ2-2; 9 bases align to TRBD1. CDR3 length: 16 residues. V was clipped by 2 bases and J by 4 bases; unmatched bases: 8. CDR1 and CDR2 (germline): SQVTM, ANQGSEA.

CDR3 DNA sequence: TGTGCCAGCATGGGGGAGGCAGCAAATAATTCACCCCTCCACTTT. Translation gives CASMGEAANNSPLHF. The chain joins TRBV2 to TRBJ1-6; a weak D match, TRBD1 (5 bases). V was trimmed by 7 bases and J by 5 bases, leaving 15 bases between them. Germline V gene sequence: CDR1 SNHLY, CDR2 FYNNEI. This CDR3 region has 15 residues.

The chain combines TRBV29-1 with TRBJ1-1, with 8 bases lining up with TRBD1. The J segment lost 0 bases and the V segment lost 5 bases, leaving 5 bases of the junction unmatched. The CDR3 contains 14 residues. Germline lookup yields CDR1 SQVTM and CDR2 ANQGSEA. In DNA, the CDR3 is TGCAGCGTTCCACAGGGGGGGCTGAACACTGAAGCTTTCTTT. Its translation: CSVPQGGLNTEAFF.

The CDR3 loop is CASSHDRDRGNGYTF. The CDR3 region has the DNA TGTGCCAGCAGTCATGACCGGGACAGGGGCAATGGCTACACCTTC. The chain has TRBV4-2 and TRBJ1-2; TRBD1 aligns across 10 bases. The junction had 10 bases not matched to a gene; V was cut back by 6 bases and J by 6 bases. The CDR3 runs 15 residues. CDR1 is LGHNA and CDR2 is YNFKEQ in the germline V gene.

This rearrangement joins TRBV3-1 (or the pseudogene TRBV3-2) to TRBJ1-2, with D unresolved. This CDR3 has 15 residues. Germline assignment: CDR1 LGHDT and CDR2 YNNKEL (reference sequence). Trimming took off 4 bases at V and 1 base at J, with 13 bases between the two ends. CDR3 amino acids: CASSLTLYFNYGYTF. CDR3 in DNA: TGTGCCAGCAGCCTAACCCTATACTTTAACTATGGCTACACCTTC.

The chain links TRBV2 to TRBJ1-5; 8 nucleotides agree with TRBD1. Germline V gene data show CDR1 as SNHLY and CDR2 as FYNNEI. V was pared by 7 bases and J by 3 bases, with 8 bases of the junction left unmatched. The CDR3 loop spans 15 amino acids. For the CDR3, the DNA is TGTGCCAGCACATCATGGACAGGGACCAATCAGCCCCAGCATTTT. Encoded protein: CASTSWTGTNQPQHF.

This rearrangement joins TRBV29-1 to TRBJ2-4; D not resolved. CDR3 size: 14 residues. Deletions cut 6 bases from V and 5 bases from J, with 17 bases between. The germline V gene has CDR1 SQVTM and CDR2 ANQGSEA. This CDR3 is CSVAHVPGQNIQYF. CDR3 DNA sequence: TGCAGCGTCGCCCACGTTCCGGGTCAAAACATTCAGTACTTC.